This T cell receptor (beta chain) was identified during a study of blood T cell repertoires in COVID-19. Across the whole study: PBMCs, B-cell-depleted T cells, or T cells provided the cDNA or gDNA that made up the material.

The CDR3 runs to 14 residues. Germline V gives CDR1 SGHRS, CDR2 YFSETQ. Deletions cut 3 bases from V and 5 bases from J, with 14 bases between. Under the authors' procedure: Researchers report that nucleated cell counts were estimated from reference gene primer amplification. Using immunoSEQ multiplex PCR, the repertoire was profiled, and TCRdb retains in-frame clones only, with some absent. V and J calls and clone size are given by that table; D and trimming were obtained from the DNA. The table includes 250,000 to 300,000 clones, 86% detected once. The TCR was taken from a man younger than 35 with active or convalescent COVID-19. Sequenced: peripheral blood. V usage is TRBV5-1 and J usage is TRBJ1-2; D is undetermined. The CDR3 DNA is TGCGCCAGCAGCTCGAATCAGGAGGTATATGGCTACACCTTC. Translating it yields CASSSNQEVYGYTF.